A selection of T cell receptor beta chains follows, all from one sample in a study of technical replicates of blood from several donors. Using immunoSEQ multiplex PCR, the repertoire was profiled, and TCRdb retains in-frame clones only, with some absent. This sample has 80,000 to 100,000 clones, with 95% to 97% found just once. The sample comprised T cells isolated from PBMCs. The origin of the receptors is a human donor in good health. The CDR3 runs from the conserved cysteine through the conserved F or W. A D gene is named only where the DNA matches it firmly. Not all rows give a size; the values are once, few, many and, for expanded clones, a class.

TRBV11-2	.	.	TRBJ1-4	TGTGCCAGCAGCTTCGGGATTCAAAGGGATGAAAAACTGTTTTTT	CASSFGIQRDEKLFF
TRBV4-3	few	.	TRBJ1-1	TGCGCCAGCAGCCAAGACGGAGGACCGAACACTGAAGCTTTCTTT	CASSQDGGPNTEAFF
TRBV19	.	.	TRBJ1-5	TGTGCCAGTAGCAGCCCCCACAGTGGCAAGAATCAGCCCCAGCATTTT	CASSSPHSGKNQPQHF
TRBV5-1	.	.	TRBJ1-1	TGCGCCAGCAGCTTGGCCCCGGGGGGCACTGAAGCTTTCTTT	CASSLAPGGTEAFF
TRBV7-2	.	TRBD2	TRBJ2-3	TGTGCCAGCAGCCGAAGGCGGGGGACAGATACGCAGTATTTT	CASSRRRGTDTQYF
TRBV6-5	.	.	TRBJ1-5	TGTGCCAGCAGTTACTCCCGGGGTAGTCAGCCCCAGCATTTT	CASSYSRGSQPQHF
TRBV28	once	.	TRBJ1-4	TGTGCCAGCAAAAGAGGTGCTTTAAATGAAAAACTGTTTTTT	CASKRGALNEKLFF
TRBV4-2	few	.	TRBJ2-3	TGTGCCAGCAGCCAAGAAGGACTCCGCACAGATACGCAGTATTTT	CASSQEGLRTDTQYF
TRBV2	.	TRBD1	TRBJ2-1	TGTGCCAGCAGTTTGAGCAGGGGGTACAATGAGCAGTTCTTC	CASSLSRGYNEQFF
TRBV27	.	TRBD1	TRBJ2-7	TGTGCCAGCAGTTTGGGACAGAACTACGAGCAGTACTTC	CASSLGQNYEQYF
TRBV7-9	.	TRBD2	TRBJ2-3	TGTGCCAGCAGTGAAGGGGTAGCGGGTATCACAGATACGCAGTATTTT	CASSEGVAGITDTQYF
TRBV11-3	.	TRBD2	TRBJ2-1	TGTGCCAGCAGTTATCTAGCGGGAGGCAATGAGCAGTTCTTC	CASSYLAGGNEQFF
TRBV19	.	.	TRBJ2-3	TGTGCCAGTAGGGACAGAAGCACAGATACGCAGTATTTT	CASRDRSTDTQYF
TRBV10-3	.	TRBD2	TRBJ2-7	TGTGCCATCAGTGCAACGGGAGGGCCTTCTGAGCAGTACTTC	CAISATGGPSEQYF
TRBV6-5	once	.	TRBJ2-7	TGTGCCAGCAGTTACTCGATTGGGGAGGACTCCTACGAGCAGTACTTC	CASSYSIGEDSYEQYF
TRBV30	.	.	TRBJ2-3	TGTGCCTGGACCCCCCGGGAAGTTACAGATACGCAGTATTTT	CAWTPREVTDTQYF
TRBV5-8	.	.	TRBJ1-1	TGTGCCAGCAGCTTGGGATTTAATTTCGGGGAGGACACTGAAGCTTTCTTT	CASSLGFNFGEDTEAFF
TRBV2	.	.	TRBJ2-7	TGTGCCAGCAGTGATATTCGTTACGAGCAGTACTTC	CASSDIRYEQYF
TRBV9	.	.	TRBJ2-7	TGTGCCAGCAGCCCCCCCGCAGGGGAAGATTACGAGCAGTACTTC	CASSPPAGEDYEQYF
TRBV27	once	.	TRBJ1-5	TGTGCCAGCAGTTTAGGGAGGGGCAATCAGCCCCAGCATTTT	CASSLGRGNQPQHF
TRBV20-1	.	TRBD1	TRBJ2-7	TGCAGTGCCAGGACAGGGCCCGAGCAGTACTTC	CSARTGPEQYF
TRBV5-4	once	TRBD2	TRBJ2-1	TGTGCCAGCAGCCGGGCTAGCGGGAGGGCCTACAATGAGCAGTTCTTC	CASSRASGRAYNEQFF
TRBV20-1	.	.	TRBJ2-1	TGCAGTGCCCCGGGAGTCGAGCAGTTCTTC	CSAPGVEQFF
TRBV5-1	.	.	TRBJ2-3	TGCGCCAGCAGTATGGACACTAGCACAGATACGCAGTATTTT	CASSMDTSTDTQYF
TRBV7-3	once	TRBD1	TRBJ2-1	TGTGCCAGCAGCTCCAATCTGCGTCCGGGACAGGGGACACGTGAGCAGTTCTTC	CASSSNLRPGQGTREQFF
TRBV6-4	.	TRBD1	TRBJ2-1	TGTGCCAGCAGTGACGGACAGGTACACAATGAGCAGTTCTTC	CASSDGQVHNEQFF
TRBV6-5	.	TRBD1	TRBJ2-7	TGTGCCAGCAGTCGGACAGGGGACAGCTCCTACGAGCAGTACTTC	CASSRTGDSSYEQYF
TRBV19	.	.	TRBJ2-7	TGTGCCAGTAGTTTAAGATACTTCTACGAGCAGTACTTC	CASSLRYFYEQYF
TRBV6-5	.	.	TRBJ1-1	TGTGCCAGCAGTAATATAGCGGGGTGGAACACTGAAGCTTTCTTT	CASSNIAGWNTEAFF
TRBV7-9	.	.	TRBJ1-2	TGTGCCAGCAGCTTCAGGGATCATAGGTATGGCTACACCTTC	CASSFRDHRYGYTF
TRBV7-9	.	.	TRBJ2-7	TGTGCCAGCAGCTTGATTCGGGATCTGAACTACGAGCAGTACTTC	CASSLIRDLNYEQYF
TRBV6-6	.	.	TRBJ2-5	TGTGCCAGCAGGGACTACACCCAAGAGACCCAGTACTTC	CASRDYTQETQYF
TRBV19	.	TRBD1	TRBJ1-5	TGTGCCAGTAGTCGACAGGGCGGCAATCAGCCCCAGCATTTT	CASSRQGGNQPQHF
TRBV6-5	.	TRBD1	TRBJ2-5	TGTGCCAGCAGTCTCGGGACAGCAGATCGGGAGACCCAGTACTTC	CASSLGTADRETQYF
TRBV6-1	.	TRBD2	TRBJ2-7	TGTGCCAGCAGTGAAGCAGGTAGCGGGAGTATCGGGCAGTACTTC	CASSEAGSGSIGQYF
TRBV9	once	TRBD1	TRBJ1-1	TGTGCCAGCAGCGTAGATGAGGGGGCTACCACTGAAGCTTTCTTT	CASSVDEGATTEAFF
TRBV28	once	.	TRBJ2-7	TGTGCCAGCTCGGCTCCGGGAGACCTCCTTTTAGAGCAGTACTTC	CASSAPGDLLLEQYF
TRBV11-2	.	TRBD2	TRBJ2-2	TGTGCCAGCCGCCTAGCGGGAAACACCGGGGAGCTGTTTTTT	CASRLAGNTGELFF
TRBV7-9	once	.	TRBJ1-5	TGTGCCAGCAAGAAAGGGGAAGGTTGGCCCCAGCATTTT	CASKKGEGWPQHF
TRBV7-2	.	.	TRBJ2-7	TGTGCCAGCAGCTTTACAAACTACGAGCAGTACTTC	CASSFTNYEQYF
TRBV28	.	TRBD2	TRBJ2-2	TGTGCCAGCAGTTTAAACCTAGCGGGCACCGGGGAGCTGTTTTTT	CASSLNLAGTGELFF
TRBV13	.	.	TRBJ2-7	TGTGCCAGCAGTAAAGACAGGCCGAGCTACGAGCAGTACTTC	CASSKDRPSYEQYF
TRBV29-1	.	.	TRBJ1-1	TGCAGCGTTGTGAGGGTCGCTGAAGCTTTCTTT	CSVVRVAEAFF
TRBV5-5	.	TRBD1	TRBJ1-2	TGTGCCAGCAGCTTGTATAACAGGGGTTCCCCGGATGGCTACACCTTC	CASSLYNRGSPDGYTF
TRBV2	.	TRBD2	TRBJ2-2	TGTGCCAGCAGTGCGGGAGGAAGGAACACCGGGGAGCTGTTTTTT	CASSAGGRNTGELFF
TRBV27	.	.	TRBJ1-1	TGTGCCAGCAGTTTCCAGAACAGGGTTGGCACTGAAGCTTTCTTT	CASSFQNRVGTEAFF